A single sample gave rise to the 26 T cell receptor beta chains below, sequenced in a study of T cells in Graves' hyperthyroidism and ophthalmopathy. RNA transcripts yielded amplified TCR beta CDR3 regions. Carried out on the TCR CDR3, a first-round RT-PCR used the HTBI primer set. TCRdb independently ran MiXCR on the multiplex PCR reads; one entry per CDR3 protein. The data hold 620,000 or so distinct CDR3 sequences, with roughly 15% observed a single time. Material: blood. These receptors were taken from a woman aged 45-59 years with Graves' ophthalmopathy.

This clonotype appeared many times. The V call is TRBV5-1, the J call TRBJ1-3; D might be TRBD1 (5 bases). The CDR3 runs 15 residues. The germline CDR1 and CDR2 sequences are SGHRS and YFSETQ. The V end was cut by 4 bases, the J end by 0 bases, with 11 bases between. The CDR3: CASSREGSSGNTIYF. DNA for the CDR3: TGCGCCAGCAGCCGGGAGGGGAGCTCTGGAAACACCATATATTTT.

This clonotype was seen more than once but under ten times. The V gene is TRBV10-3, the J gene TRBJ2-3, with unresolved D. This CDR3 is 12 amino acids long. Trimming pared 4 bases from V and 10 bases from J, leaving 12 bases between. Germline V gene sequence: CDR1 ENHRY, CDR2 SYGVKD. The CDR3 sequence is CAISVERISQYF. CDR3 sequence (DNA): TGTGCCATCAGTGTAGAAAGGATCTCGCAGTATTTT.

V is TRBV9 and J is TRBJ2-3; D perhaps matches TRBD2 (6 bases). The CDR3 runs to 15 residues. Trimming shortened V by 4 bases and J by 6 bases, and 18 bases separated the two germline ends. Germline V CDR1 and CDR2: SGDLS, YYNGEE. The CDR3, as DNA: TGTGCCAGCAGCCCCATGGGACTTAGTCTGGATACGCAGTATTTT. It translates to CASSPMGLSLDTQYF.

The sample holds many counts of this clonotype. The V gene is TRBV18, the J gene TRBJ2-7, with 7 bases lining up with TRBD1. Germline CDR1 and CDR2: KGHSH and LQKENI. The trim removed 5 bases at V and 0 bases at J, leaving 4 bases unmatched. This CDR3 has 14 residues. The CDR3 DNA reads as TGTGCCAGCTCAAGGGACAGAGACTCCTACGAGCAGTACTTC. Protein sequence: CASSRDRDSYEQYF. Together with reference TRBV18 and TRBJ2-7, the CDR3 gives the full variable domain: NAGVMQNPRHLVRRRGQEARLRCSPMKGHSHVYWYRQLPEEGLKFMVYLQKENIIDESGMPKERFSAEFPKEGPSILRIQQVVRGDSAAYFCASSRDRDSYEQYFGPGTRLTVT.

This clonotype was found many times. CDR3 residues: CASSPDRGYTGELFF. The DNA for the CDR3 is TGTGCCAGCAGCCCCGACAGGGGATACACCGGGGAGCTGTTTTTT. This rearrangement joins TRBV11-2 to TRBJ2-2, with 8 positions matching TRBD1. Germline V gene sequence: CDR1 SGHAT, CDR2 FQNNGV. This CDR3 contains 15 residues. V gave up 5 bases and J gave up 3 bases; unmatched junction bases: 5.

The chain's CDR3 is CASSRTGLNEQFF. As DNA, the CDR3 is TGTGCCAGCAGTCGAACGGGGCTCAATGAGCAGTTCTTC. The rearrangement links TRBV27 to TRBJ2-1; D possibly matches TRBD1 or TRBD2 (5 bases each). Trimming took off 5 bases at V and 6 bases at J, with 11 bases between the two ends. CDR1 is MNHEY and CDR2 is SMNVEV in the germline V gene (reference sequence). The CDR3 consists of 13 residues.

CDR3 nucleotides: TGTGCCAGCAGTTATCCCTCGGGAGTCAACACCGGGGAGCTGTTTTTT. Its translation: CASSYPSGVNTGELFF. V and J are TRBV6-2 or TRBV6-3 and TRBJ2-2; perhaps TRBD2 as D (6 bases). Germline V lookup: CDR1 MNHEY, CDR2 SVGEGT. V was trimmed by 3 bases and J by 2 bases, leaving 13 bases between them. The CDR3 runs to 16 residues.

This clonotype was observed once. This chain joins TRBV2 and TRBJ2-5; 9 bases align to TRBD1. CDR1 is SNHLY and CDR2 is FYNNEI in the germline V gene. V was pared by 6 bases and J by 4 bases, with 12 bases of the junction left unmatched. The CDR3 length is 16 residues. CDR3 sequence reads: CASRPGQGRRLETQYF. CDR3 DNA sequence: TGTGCCAGCAGACCCGGACAGGGGAGACGTTTAGAGACCCAGTACTTC.

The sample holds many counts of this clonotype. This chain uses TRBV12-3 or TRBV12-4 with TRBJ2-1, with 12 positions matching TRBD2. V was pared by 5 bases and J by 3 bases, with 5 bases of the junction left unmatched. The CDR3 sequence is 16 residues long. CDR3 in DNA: TGTGCCAGCAGTCCCAGGACTAGCGGGAACTACAATGAGCAGTTCTTC. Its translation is CASSPRTSGNYNEQFF.

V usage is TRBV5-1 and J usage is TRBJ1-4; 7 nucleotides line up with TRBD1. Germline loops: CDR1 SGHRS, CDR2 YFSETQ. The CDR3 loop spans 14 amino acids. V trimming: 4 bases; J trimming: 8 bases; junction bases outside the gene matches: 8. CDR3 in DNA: TGCGCCAGCAGCCCCCGGGACAGTACAGAAAAACTGTTTTTT. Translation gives CASSPRDSTEKLFF.

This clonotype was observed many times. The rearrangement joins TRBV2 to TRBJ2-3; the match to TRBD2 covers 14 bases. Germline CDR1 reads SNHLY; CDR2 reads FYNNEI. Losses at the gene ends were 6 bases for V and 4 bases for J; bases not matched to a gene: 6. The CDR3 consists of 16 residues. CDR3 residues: CASRLTGLAGADTQYF. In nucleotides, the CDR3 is TGTGCCAGCAGACTAACGGGACTAGCGGGGGCAGATACGCAGTATTTT. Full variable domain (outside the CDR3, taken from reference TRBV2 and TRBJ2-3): EPEVTQTPSHQVTQMGQEVILRCVPISNHLYFYWYRQILGQKVEFLVSFYNNEISEKSEIFDDQFSVERPDGSNFTLKIRSTKLEDSAMYFCASRLTGLAGADTQYFGPGTRLTVL.

The CDR3 nucleotides read TGCGCCAGCAGCCAAGATCGGGGTAGGGAGCTGTTTTTT. Translated, it gives CASSQDRGRELFF. This chain uses TRBV4-3 with TRBJ2-2; maybe TRBD2 (5 bases). Germline lookup yields CDR1 LGHNA and CDR2 YSLEER. V dropped 0 bases and J dropped 9 bases, with 8 bases sitting between them. The CDR3 length is 13 residues.

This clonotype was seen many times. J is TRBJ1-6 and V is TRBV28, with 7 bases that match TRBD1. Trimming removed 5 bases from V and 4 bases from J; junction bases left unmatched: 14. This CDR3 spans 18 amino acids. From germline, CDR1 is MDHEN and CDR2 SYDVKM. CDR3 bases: TGTGCCAGCAGTCCCAAAATTGAACAGGGGATTTATAATTCACCCCTCCACTTT. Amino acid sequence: CASSPKIEQGIYNSPLHF. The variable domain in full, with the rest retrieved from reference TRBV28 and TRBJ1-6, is DVKVTQSSRYLVKRTGEKVFLECVQDMDHENMFWYRQDPGLGLRLIYFSYDVKMKEKGDIPEGYSVSREKKERFSLILESASTNQTSMYLCASSPKIEQGIYNSPLHFGNGTRLTVT.

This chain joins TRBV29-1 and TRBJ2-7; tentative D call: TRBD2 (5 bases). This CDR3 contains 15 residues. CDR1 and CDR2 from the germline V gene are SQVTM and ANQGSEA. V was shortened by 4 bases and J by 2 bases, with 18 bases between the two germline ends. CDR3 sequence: CSVARLREIPYEQYF. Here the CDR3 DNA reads TGCAGCGTTGCGCGGCTGAGGGAGATTCCCTACGAGCAGTACTTC.

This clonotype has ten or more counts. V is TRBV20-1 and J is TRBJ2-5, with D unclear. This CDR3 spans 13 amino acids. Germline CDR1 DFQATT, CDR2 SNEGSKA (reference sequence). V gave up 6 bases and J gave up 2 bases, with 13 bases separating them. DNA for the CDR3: TGCAGTGCGCTGGACGGTAGGCAAGAGACCCAGTACTTC. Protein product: CSALDGRQETQYF.

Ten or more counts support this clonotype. The CDR3 region is CASRVQGEDTEAFF. The CDR3 DNA is TGTGCCAGCAGGGTACAGGGGGAGGACACTGAAGCTTTCTTT. The V gene is TRBV6-1, the J gene TRBJ1-1, with 8 bases fitting TRBD1. The CDR3 sequence is 14 residues long. CDR1 MNHNS and CDR2 SASEGT come from the germline V gene. The V and J ends lost 6 bases and 3 bases, in that order; junction bases with no gene match: 6.

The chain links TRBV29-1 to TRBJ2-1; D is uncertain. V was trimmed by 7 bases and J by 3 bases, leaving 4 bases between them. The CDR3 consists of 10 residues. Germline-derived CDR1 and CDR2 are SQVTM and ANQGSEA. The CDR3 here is CSGNYNEQFF. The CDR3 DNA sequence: TGCAGCGGGAACTACAATGAGCAGTTCTTC.

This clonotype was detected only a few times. CDR3 sequence: CASRRLRGPPDRTEAFF. The CDR3 DNA reads TGCGCCAGCAGACGTCTTCGGGGGCCGCCTGATAGGACTGAAGCTTTCTTT. The rearrangement links TRBV4-1 to TRBJ1-1; D is perhaps TRBD1 (6 bases). There are 17 residues in the CDR3. The V gene lost 6 bases and the J gene lost 5 bases, with 25 bases spanning the gap. In germline, CDR1 is MGHRA, CDR2 YSYEKL.

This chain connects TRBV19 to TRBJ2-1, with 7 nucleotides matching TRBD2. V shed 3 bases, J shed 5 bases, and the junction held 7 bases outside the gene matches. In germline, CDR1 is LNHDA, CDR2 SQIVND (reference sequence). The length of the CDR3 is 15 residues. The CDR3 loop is CASSMASGYHNEQFF. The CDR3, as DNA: TGTGCCAGTAGTATGGCTAGCGGATACCACAATGAGCAGTTCTTC.

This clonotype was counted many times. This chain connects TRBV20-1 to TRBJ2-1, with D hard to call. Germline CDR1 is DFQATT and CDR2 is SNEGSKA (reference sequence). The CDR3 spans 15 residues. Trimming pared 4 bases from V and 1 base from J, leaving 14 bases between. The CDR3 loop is CSAKPPPDSYNEQFF. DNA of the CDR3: TGCAGTGCTAAGCCCCCGCCAGATTCCTACAATGAGCAGTTCTTC.

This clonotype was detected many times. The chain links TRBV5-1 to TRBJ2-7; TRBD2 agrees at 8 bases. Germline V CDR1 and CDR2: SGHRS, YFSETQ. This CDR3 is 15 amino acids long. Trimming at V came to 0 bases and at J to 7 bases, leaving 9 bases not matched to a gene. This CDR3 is CASSLVASGSAEQYF. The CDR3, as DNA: TGCGCCAGCAGCTTGGTGGCTAGCGGGTCGGCGGAGCAGTACTTC.

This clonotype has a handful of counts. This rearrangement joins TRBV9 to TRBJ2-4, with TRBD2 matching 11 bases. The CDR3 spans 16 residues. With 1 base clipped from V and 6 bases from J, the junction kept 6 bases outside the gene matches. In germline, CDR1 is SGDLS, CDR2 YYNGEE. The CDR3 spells CASSVTSGSTGNIQYF. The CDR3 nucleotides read TGTGCCAGCAGCGTAACTAGCGGGAGTACGGGAAACATTCAGTACTTC.

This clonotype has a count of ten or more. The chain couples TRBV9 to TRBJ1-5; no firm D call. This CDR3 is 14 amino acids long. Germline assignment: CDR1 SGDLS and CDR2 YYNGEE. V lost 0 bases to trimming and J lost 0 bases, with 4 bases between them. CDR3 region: CASSVDYSNQPQHF. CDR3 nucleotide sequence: TGTGCCAGCAGCGTAGATTATAGCAATCAGCCCCAGCATTTT.

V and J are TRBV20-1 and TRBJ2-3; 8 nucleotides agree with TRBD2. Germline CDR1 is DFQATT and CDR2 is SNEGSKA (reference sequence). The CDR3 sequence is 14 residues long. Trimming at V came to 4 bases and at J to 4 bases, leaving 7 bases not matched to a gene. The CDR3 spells CSATPPGLADTQYF. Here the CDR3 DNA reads TGCAGTGCTACCCCCCCGGGACTAGCAGATACGCAGTATTTT.

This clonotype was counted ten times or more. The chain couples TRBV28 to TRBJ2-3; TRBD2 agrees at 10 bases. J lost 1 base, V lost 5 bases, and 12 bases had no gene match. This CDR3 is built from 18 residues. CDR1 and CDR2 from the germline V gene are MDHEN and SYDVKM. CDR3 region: CASSQRLAGVIGTDTQYF. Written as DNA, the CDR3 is TGTGCCAGCAGTCAAAGGCTAGCGGGGGTGATCGGCACAGATACGCAGTATTTT.

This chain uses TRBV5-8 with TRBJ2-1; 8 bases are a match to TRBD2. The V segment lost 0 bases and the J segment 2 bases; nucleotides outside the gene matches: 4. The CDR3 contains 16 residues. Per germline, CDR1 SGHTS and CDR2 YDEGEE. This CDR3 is CASSLDSGIAYNEQFF. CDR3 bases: TGTGCCAGCAGCTTGGATAGCGGGATTGCCTACAATGAGCAGTTCTTC.